The 18 T cell receptor beta chains below come from one sample, sequenced in a study of blood T cell repertoires in COVID-19. TCRdb's copy holds only in-frame clones and misses some; the assay was immunoSEQ multiplex PCR. The sample consists of fewer than 250,000 clones, 81% of them appearing once. The source material was PBMCs or T cells enriched from blood (not recorded which). The source of these receptors is a woman between 50 and 59 years old with acute COVID-19.

The chain combines TRBV4-3 with TRBJ1-2; D is unresolved. V lost 0 bases and J 1 base, leaving 9 bases between the germline ends. Germline V gene sequence: CDR1 LGHNA, CDR2 YSLEER. The CDR3 sequence is 15 residues long. The CDR3 protein is CASSQDAVLNYGYTF. CDR3 nucleotide sequence: TGCGCCAGCAGCCAAGACGCAGTTCTTAACTATGGCTACACCTTC.

V usage is TRBV6-1 and J usage is TRBJ2-7, with 12 bases aligning to TRBD2. The CDR3 covers 14 residues. From germline, CDR1 is MNHNS and CDR2 SASEGT. V gave up 0 bases and J gave up 9 bases; unmatched junction bases: 3. CDR3 DNA: TGTGCCAGCAGTGAAGCGACTAGCGGGAGCCCGCAGTACTTC. Its protein product is CASSEATSGSPQYF.

This clone is a singleton in its sample. The chain uses TRBV7-2 and TRBJ2-1; D is perhaps TRBD1 (6 bases). The germline V and J ends were trimmed by 3 bases and 1 base, with 13 bases remaining between them. The CDR3 extends over 16 amino acids. The germline V gene encodes CDR1 SGHTA and CDR2 FQGNSA. The CDR3 DNA is TGTGCCAGCAGCTTGGAACAGGGATTTTCCTACAATGAGCAGTTCTTC. Its protein is CASSLEQGFSYNEQFF.

This chain links TRBV2 with TRBJ1-2; TRBD1 is a possible D gene (6 bases). Trimming left V 5 bases short and J 4 bases short, with 20 bases between. This CDR3 region has 16 residues. Germline V gene lookup returns CDR1 SNHLY and CDR2 FYNNEI. CDR3: CASSSTGNQPLYGYTF. CDR3 sequence (DNA): TGTGCCAGCAGTTCGACAGGCAATCAACCGCTCTATGGCTACACCTTC.

In its sample, this clone was seen a few times. The V call is TRBV2, the J call TRBJ1-2; TRBD1 matches 7 bases. The CDR3 is 13 amino acids. Germline CDR1 is SNHLY and CDR2 is FYNNEI. Trimming removed 3 bases from V and 7 bases from J; junction bases left unmatched: 5. CDR3 nucleotides: TGTGCCAGCAGTGACGGGCAGGGGGTTGGCTACACCTTC. As protein: CASSDGQGVGYTF.

The chain couples TRBV9 to TRBJ2-3; 9 bases align to TRBD2. J gave up 1 base and V 1 base, and 4 bases lay outside the gene matches. Germline V gene sequence: CDR1 SGDLS, CDR2 YYNGEE. The CDR3 consists of 16 residues. The CDR3 loop reads CASSVRREGGTDTQYF. CDR3 sequence (DNA): TGTGCCAGCAGCGTAAGGCGGGAGGGAGGCACAGATACGCAGTATTTT. Supplemented by reference TRBV9 and TRBJ2-3, the full variable domain reads DSGVTQTPKHLITATGQRVTLRCSPRSGDLSVYWYQQSLDQGLQFLIQYYNGEERAKGNILERFSAQQFPDLHSELNLSSLELGDSALYFCASSVRREGGTDTQYFGPGTRLTVL.

The chain links TRBV4-3 to TRBJ1-2; D unresolved. Deletions cut 4 bases from V and 2 bases from J, with 14 bases between. The CDR3 sequence is 15 residues long. Germline CDR1 reads LGHNA; CDR2 reads YSLEER. For the CDR3, the DNA is TGCGCCAGCAGCCCCTCTCAGACGACAAACTATGGCTACACCTTC. It codes for CASSPSQTTNYGYTF.

The rearrangement joins TRBV10-3 to TRBJ2-7; D may be TRBD2 (5 bases). Germline V gene sequence: CDR1 ENHRY, CDR2 SYGVKD. The CDR3 covers 15 residues. V was clipped by 3 bases and J by 5 bases, with 17 bases between them. CDR3 residues: CAISERPEGGHEQYF. CDR3 bases: TGTGCCATCAGTGAACGACCCGAGGGCGGTCACGAGCAGTACTTC.

The V and J genes are TRBV27 and TRBJ2-3; possible D gene TRBD2, 5 bases. Between the trimmed V and J ends, which lost 10 bases and 6 bases, there was a span of 26 bases. Germline V lookup: CDR1 MNHEY, CDR2 SMNVEV (reference sequence). The CDR3 covers 16 residues. In nucleotides, the CDR3 is TGTGCCACCACCGCACTTAGCGTGGGAGTACTTGATACGCAGTATTTT. Its protein product is CATTALSVGVLDTQYF.

The gene calls are TRBV6-6 and TRBJ1-5, with TRBD1 as a possible D gene (6 bases). This CDR3 region has 15 residues. V was trimmed by 6 bases and J by 3 bases, leaving 15 bases between them. Germline values: CDR1 MNHNY, CDR2 SVGAGI (reference sequence). The CDR3 nucleotides read TGTGCCAGCAGCCTCCCGAAGGGGGTCAATCAGCCCCAGCATTTT. Encoded protein: CASSLPKGVNQPQHF.

This clone was counted many times. The chain joins TRBV7-9 to TRBJ1-4, with a weak D call TRBD1 (6 bases). The CDR3 is made up of 17 amino acids. Germline CDR1 is SEHNR and CDR2 is FQNEAQ (reference sequence). V lost 4 bases and J 4 bases, leaving 19 bases between the germline ends. The CDR3 region is CASSSHSGTNYNEKLFF. In DNA form, the CDR3 reads TGTGCCAGCAGCTCCCACTCCGGGACAAATTATAATGAAAAACTGTTTTTT.

This clone was seen once. This chain joins TRBV11-2 and TRBJ2-3, with D maybe TRBD1 (5 bases). V shed 7 bases and J shed 3 bases, with 11 bases lying between them. CDR1 and CDR2 (germline): SGHAT, FQNNGV. The CDR3 sequence is 13 residues long. The chain's CDR3 is CASNFQGTDTQYF. As DNA, the CDR3 is TGTGCCAGCAACTTCCAGGGAACAGATACGCAGTATTTT.

The chain has TRBV6-2 or TRBV6-3 and TRBJ1-5, with D possibly TRBD1 on 5 matching bases. Germline CDR1 is MNHEY and CDR2 is SVGEGT. V dropped 2 bases and J dropped 11 bases, with 10 bases sitting between them. The CDR3 consists of 12 residues. The CDR3 region is CASSYPDKAQHF. The DNA for the CDR3 is TGTGCCAGCAGTTACCCGGACAAGGCCCAGCATTTT.

J is TRBJ2-3 and V is TRBV14, with 10 bases lining up with TRBD1. J lost 6 bases, V lost 6 bases, and 6 bases had no gene match. Germline V gene sequence: CDR1 SGHDN, CDR2 FVKESK. The CDR3 runs 14 residues. The CDR3 sequence is CASSPGQGLDTQYF. DNA for the CDR3: TGTGCCAGCAGTCCGGGACAGGGGTTGGATACGCAGTATTTT. The entire variable domain, with the rest obtained from reference TRBV14 and TRBJ2-3, is as follows: EAGVTQFPSHSVIEKGQTVTLRCDPISGHDNLYWYRRVMGKEIKFLLHFVKESKQDESGMPNNRFLAERTGGTYSTLKVQPAELEDSGVYFCASSPGQGLDTQYFGPGTRLTVL.

The rearrangement links TRBV14 to TRBJ1-2; D is unresolved. Looked up from germline, CDR1 is SGHDN and CDR2 is FVKESK. Trimming pared 0 bases from V and 4 bases from J, leaving 15 bases between. This CDR3 comprises 16 residues. CDR3 loop: CASSQDLEGISYGYTF. Here the CDR3 DNA reads TGTGCCAGCAGCCAAGATCTGGAGGGAATTAGCTATGGCTACACCTTC.

The chain joins TRBV27 to TRBJ2-7; 7 nucleotides match TRBD1. The germline V gene has CDR1 MNHEY and CDR2 SMNVEV (reference sequence). CDR3 size: 14 residues. Trimming took 5 bases from V and 3 from J; bases not matched to a gene: 7. CDR3 nucleotides: TGTGCCAGCAGTCCCCGGACAGGCTACTACGAGCAGTACTTC. As protein: CASSPRTGYYEQYF.

Of note for this clone: A read error may account for a junction end that differs from germline. The chain employs TRBV7-2 and TRBJ1-1, with D possibly TRBD1 on 5 matching bases. CDR3 length: 15 residues. CDR1 is SGHTA and CDR2 is FQGNSA in the germline V gene. The chain's CDR3 is CASSLSRAMNTEAFF. In nucleotides, the CDR3 is TGTGCCAGTAGCTTAAGCAGGGCCATGAACACTGAAGCTTTCTTT.

The genes are TRBV18 and TRBJ2-3; TRBD1 might be the D (6 bases). Germline values: CDR1 KGHSH, CDR2 LQKENI. Deletions cut 4 bases from V and 0 bases from J, with 11 bases between. The length of the CDR3 is 15 residues. DNA for the CDR3: TGTGCCAGCTCACAAGGACAGATTAGCACAGATACGCAGTATTTT. This sequence encodes CASSQGQISTDTQYF.